The 27 T cell receptor beta chains below were found in one sample sequenced in a study of sequential checkpoint blockade in melanoma. Regarding treatment: randomized to nivolumab then ipilimumab (arm A) or the reverse (arm B). Data came from immunoSEQ multiplex PCR; TCRdb stores just in-frame clones and leaves some out. In the table there are about 2,500 clones, 15% of which are singletons. Here the sequenced sample was tumor tissue (inferred from file names), taken from a patient given nivolumab and ipilimumab in sequence. These receptors were obtained from a human donor with melanoma.

This clone was seen a few times. The chain has TRBV6-8 and TRBJ1-1; no reliable D call. Trimming shortened V by 7 bases and J by 4 bases, and 22 bases separated the two germline ends. Germline values: CDR1 MNHGY, CDR2 SAAAGT. The CDR3 covers 16 residues. The CDR3 DNA reads as TGTGCCAGCACCACCCTGCGGGTCCTAGGAGGCACTGAAGCTTTCTTT. Its protein is CASTTLRVLGGTEAFF.

The table lists this clone with many counts. The chain couples TRBV11-3 to TRBJ2-3; D may be TRBD2 (5 bases). Per germline, CDR1 SGHNT and CDR2 YENEEA. Deletions cut 3 bases from V and 2 bases from J, with 12 bases between. This CDR3 region has 15 residues. The CDR3 DNA follows: TGTGCCAGCAGCTTGGACTTTATAGCCACAGATACGCAGTATTTT. This encodes CASSLDFIATDTQYF.

This clone was seen ten or more times. J is TRBJ1-6 and V is TRBV11-3; D gene unclear. Germline V gene lookup returns CDR1 SGHNT and CDR2 YENEEA. The CDR3 totals 15 residues. Trimming pared 3 bases from V and 7 bases from J, leaving 13 bases between. The CDR3 spells CASSLAAGMNSPLHF. CDR3 DNA sequence: TGTGCCAGCAGCTTGGCAGCAGGAATGAATTCACCCCTCCACTTT.

The chain joins TRBV9 to TRBJ1-6, with D hard to call. Germline-derived CDR1 and CDR2 are SGDLS and YYNGEE. There are 15 residues in the CDR3. Trimming took off 0 bases at V and 4 bases at J, with 8 bases between the two ends. This chain's CDR3 is CASSVGFQYNSPLHF. CDR3 coding DNA: TGTGCCAGCAGCGTAGGGTTTCAGTATAATTCACCCCTCCACTTT.

Comment on this clone: At one end the junction does not follow the germline gene, possibly because of a read error. The rearrangement links TRBV6-8 to TRBJ2-2; 14 bases align to TRBD2. CDR1 is MNHGY, CDR2 SAAAGT, per germline. This CDR3 has 18 residues. CDR3 region: CAISARLAGGTNTGELFF. CDR3 bases: TGTGCCATCAGTGCGAGACTAGCGGGGGGGACGAACACCGGGGAGCTGTTTTTT.

Comments on this clone: The germline gene is not matched at one end of the junction; a read error may be the cause. The chain joins TRBV6-8 to TRBJ1-1, with a possible D match to TRBD1 (6 bases). CDR1 and CDR2 from the germline V gene are MNHGY and SAAAGT. The CDR3 covers 14 residues. The CDR3 here is CASGDSTGNAEAFF. The CDR3 DNA reads as TGTGCCAGCGGAGATTCTACAGGGAACGCTGAAGCTTTCTTT.

The chain is built from TRBV18 and TRBJ1-2; maybe TRBD1 (5 bases). Germline V gene sequence: CDR1 KGHSH, CDR2 LQKENI. V was clipped by 2 bases and J by 4 bases, with 5 bases between them. The CDR3 totals 12 residues. The CDR3 bases are TGTGCCAGCTCACCAGGGACCTATGGCTACACCTTC. This codes for CASSPGTYGYTF.

The chain has TRBV12-5 and TRBJ2-5; either TRBD1 or TRBD2 may fit D (5 bases each). Germline V gene lookup returns CDR1 LGHNT and CDR2 FRNRAP. Trimming stripped 5 bases from V and 4 bases from J, with 14 bases between. The CDR3 sequence is 14 residues long. The CDR3 sequence is CASGLGRPGETQYF. In nucleotides, the CDR3 is TGTGCTAGTGGTCTGGGACGTCCGGGAGAGACCCAGTACTTC. The full variable domain, in which reference TRBV12-5 and TRBJ2-5 provide the parts outside the CDR3, is DARVTQTPRHKVTEMGQEVTMRCQPILGHNTVFWYRQTMMQGLELLAYFRNRAPLDDSGMPKDRFSAEMPDATLATLKIQPSEPRDSAVYFCASGLGRPGETQYFGPGTRLLVL.

This clone is judged medium-sized. The chain recombines TRBV9 with TRBJ2-1; D not certain. The CDR3 sequence is 15 residues long. V dropped 4 bases and J dropped 0 bases, with 11 bases sitting between them. Germline V gene sequence: CDR1 SGDLS, CDR2 YYNGEE. Here the CDR3 DNA reads TGTGCCAGCAGCACCTCCCAGACCTCCTACAATGAGCAGTTCTTC. This encodes CASSTSQTSYNEQFF.

The genes are TRBV6-8 and TRBJ1-2; D is possibly TRBD1 (5 bases). V lost 10 bases to trimming and J lost 1 base, with 22 bases between them. From germline, CDR1 is MNHGY and CDR2 SAAAGT. The CDR3 is 16 residues long. The CDR3 DNA reads as TGTGCCACCCAAGTCGAGGAAGGGACTTTTAACTATGGCTACACCTTC. This codes for CATQVEEGTFNYGYTF.

This clone rates as large (0.1 to 1%). This chain's CDR3 is CASSIGRTIYF. CDR3 coding DNA: TGTGCCAGTAGTATAGGCCGCACCATATATTTT. The chain recombines TRBV19 with TRBJ1-3; D not certain. The CDR3 loop spans 11 amino acids. Germline lookup yields CDR1 LNHDA and CDR2 SQIVND (reference sequence). V was trimmed by 1 base and J by 9 bases, leaving 4 bases between them.

This clone is labeled medium-sized (0.01 to 0.1%). The chain couples TRBV11-3 to TRBJ1-1; 9 bases agree with TRBD1. Trimming at V came to 5 bases and at J to 1 base, leaving 8 bases not matched to a gene. The CDR3 contains 16 residues. The germline V gene encodes CDR1 SGHNT and CDR2 YENEEA. The CDR3 here is CASSDDRGTWNTEAFF. DNA of the CDR3: TGTGCCAGCAGCGATGACAGGGGGACTTGGAACACTGAAGCTTTCTTT.

In its sample, this clone is medium-sized. The V gene is TRBV11-3, the J gene TRBJ1-1; D is possibly TRBD1 (6 bases). The length of the CDR3 is 14 residues. In germline, CDR1 is SGHNT, CDR2 YENEEA. Trimming pared 1 base from V and 2 bases from J, leaving 8 bases between. CDR3 in amino acids: CASSLGTANTEAFF. CDR3 DNA: TGTGCCAGCAGCTTAGGGACAGCAAACACTGAAGCTTTCTTT.

V usage is TRBV6-8 and J usage is TRBJ1-2, with 12 nucleotides matching TRBD1. The CDR3 is 15 residues long. CDR1 is MNHGY and CDR2 is SAAAGT in the germline V gene. V gave up 4 bases and J gave up 7 bases; unmatched junction bases: 7. CDR3 amino acids: CASSSGTGGAGGYTF. CDR3 DNA sequence: TGTGCCAGCAGTTCCGGGACAGGGGGCGCCGGTGGCTACACCTTC.

The chain is built from TRBV11-3 and TRBJ2-4; D possibly uses TRBD1 or TRBD2 (5 bases each). CDR3 length: 14 residues. V was shortened by 1 base and J by 1 base, with 5 bases between the two germline ends. The germline CDR1 and CDR2 sequences are SGHNT and YENEEA. The CDR3 DNA reads as TGTGCCAGCAGCTTAGGGGGGGCCAAAAACATTCAGTACTTC. Amino acids: CASSLGGAKNIQYF.

This clone was observed a single time. The chain couples TRBV18 to TRBJ2-7, with D unresolved. The CDR3 extends over 13 amino acids. V shed 6 bases and J shed 1 base, with 10 bases lying between them. Germline V lookup: CDR1 KGHSH, CDR2 LQKENI. For the CDR3, the DNA is TGTGCCAGCTCGCTAGGGAATTCCTACGAGCAGTACTTC. This codes for CASSLGNSYEQYF. Drawing the rest from reference TRBV18 and TRBJ2-7, the complete variable domain is NAGVMQNPRHLVRRRGQEARLRCSPMKGHSHVYWYRQLPEEGLKFMVYLQKENIIDESGMPKERFSAEFPKEGPSILRIQQVVRGDSAAYFCASSLGNSYEQYFGPGTRLTVT.

This clone was seen only a few times. The rearrangement joins TRBV12-5 to TRBJ1-5; D perhaps matches TRBD1 (5 bases). CDR1 is LGHNT and CDR2 is FRNRAP in the germline V gene. The CDR3 covers 12 residues. CDR3 nucleotides: TGTGCCAGTCAGGGAGCAAATCAGCCCCAGCATTTT. This encodes CASQGANQPQHF.

The sample holds a few counts of this clone. J is TRBJ1-1 and V is TRBV6-8; possibly TRBD1 for D (6 bases). Trimming shortened V by 0 bases and J by 1 base, and 12 bases separated the two germline ends. Germline CDR1 reads MNHGY; CDR2 reads SAAAGT. The CDR3 covers 16 residues. In nucleotides, the CDR3 is TGTGCCAGCAGTTACTCTACGGGGGCGCAGAACACTGAAGCTTTCTTT. Protein sequence: CASSYSTGAQNTEAFF.

The chain couples TRBV29-1 to TRBJ1-6, with D tentatively TRBD1 (6 bases). The germline gives CDR1 SQVTM, CDR2 ANQGSEA. The CDR3 consists of 13 residues. The ends were cut back, 5 bases at V and 8 bases at J, with 13 bases in the middle. The CDR3 reads CSVRAGEYSPLHF. CDR3 coding DNA: TGCAGCGTTAGAGCAGGGGAGTATTCACCCCTCCACTTT. The entire variable domain, with the rest obtained from reference TRBV29-1 and TRBJ1-6, is as follows: SAVISQKPSRDICQRGTSLTIQCQVDSQVTMMFWYRQQPGQSLTLIATANQGSEATYESGFVIDKFPISRPNLTFSTLTVSNMSPEDSSIYLCSVRAGEYSPLHFGNGTRLTVT.

This clone is labeled as medium-sized. The chain recombines TRBV9 with TRBJ1-1; no clear D. Trimming left V 6 bases short and J 1 base short, with 13 bases between. The germline gives CDR1 SGDLS, CDR2 YYNGEE. CDR3 length: 14 residues. CDR3 in DNA: TGTGCCAGCAATGTCGGAGGTGGGAACACTGAAGCTTTCTTT. Residues: CASNVGGGNTEAFF.

The genes are TRBV5-1 and TRBJ2-5, with D tentatively TRBD1 or TRBD2 (5 bases each). CDR3 length: 16 amino acids. With 4 bases removed from V and 1 base from J, the gap between germline ends came to 17 bases. Germline V gene data show CDR1 as SGHRS and CDR2 as YFSETQ. The CDR3: CASSPRWSGPQETQYF. The CDR3 bases are TGCGCCAGCAGCCCCCGGTGGTCGGGGCCCCAAGAGACCCAGTACTTC.

CDR3 residues: CASSLMVNTEAFF. In DNA form, the CDR3 reads TGTGCCAGCAGTTTAATGGTGAACACTGAAGCTTTCTTT. This sequence joins TRBV8-2 and TRBJ1-1. TRBV8-2 is a documented pseudogene. The CDR3 runs 13 residues.

The chain has TRBV5-1 and TRBJ1-4; perhaps TRBD1 as D (5 bases). V lost 4 bases, J lost 8 bases, and 18 bases lay in between. Germline-derived CDR1 and CDR2 are SGHRS and YFSETQ. This CDR3 has 15 amino acids. CDR3 sequence: CASSITQGGGEKLFF. The CDR3, as DNA: TGCGCCAGCAGCATAACCCAGGGAGGAGGGGAAAAACTGTTTTTT.

This sequence joins TRBV19 and TRBJ1-1, with D possibly TRBD1 on 6 matching bases. CDR3 length equals 17 residues. Trimming left V 6 bases short and J 5 bases short, with 25 bases between. CDR1 and CDR2 from the germline V gene are LNHDA and SQIVND (reference sequence). In nucleotides, the CDR3 is TGTGCCAGTAGCCCGTATATGACCCAGGGGATGGGAACTGAAGCTTTCTTT. This codes for CASSPYMTQGMGTEAFF.

CDR3 nucleotide sequence: TGCAGCGTTGAAGGATCCGTCACAGATACGCAGTATTTT. Its protein is CSVEGSVTDTQYF. The chain links TRBV29-1 to TRBJ2-3; D is unclear. V was trimmed by 1 base and J by 2 bases, leaving 7 bases between them. Germline CDR1 SQVTM, CDR2 ANQGSEA. The CDR3 has 13 amino acids.

This clone was picked up a small number of times. The chain recombines TRBV6-8 with TRBJ1-5; 12 nucleotides line up with TRBD1. The germline V gene has CDR1 MNHGY and CDR2 SAAAGT. The CDR3 runs to 16 residues. Losses at the gene ends were 11 bases for V and 1 base for J; bases not matched to a gene: 9. CDR3 nucleotide sequence: TGTGCCTCGAGGGACAGGGGGCTTGGGAGCAATCAGCCCCAGCATTTT. Protein sequence: CASRDRGLGSNQPQHF.

This chain connects TRBV10-3 to TRBJ1-5; D remains ambiguous. CDR1 ENHRY and CDR2 SYGVKD come from the germline V gene. The V end lost 2 bases, the J end lost 3 bases, and 14 bases lay between the germline ends. This CDR3 has 16 amino acids. The CDR3 here is CAISEHFGDLNQPQHF. Here the CDR3 DNA reads TGTGCCATCAGTGAGCATTTCGGGGATCTCAATCAGCCCCAGCATTTT.